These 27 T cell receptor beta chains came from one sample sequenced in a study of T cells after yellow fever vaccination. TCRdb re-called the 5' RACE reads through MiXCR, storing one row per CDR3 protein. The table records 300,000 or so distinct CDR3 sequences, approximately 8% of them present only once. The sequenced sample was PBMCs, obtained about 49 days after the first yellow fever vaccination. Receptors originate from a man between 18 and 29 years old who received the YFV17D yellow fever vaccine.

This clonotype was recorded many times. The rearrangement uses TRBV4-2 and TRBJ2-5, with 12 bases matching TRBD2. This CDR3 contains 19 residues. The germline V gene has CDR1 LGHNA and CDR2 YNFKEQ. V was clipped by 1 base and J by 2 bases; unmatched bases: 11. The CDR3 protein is CASSQVPLTLAGGQETQYF. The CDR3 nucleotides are TGTGCCAGCAGCCAAGTCCCCCTCACTCTAGCGGGGGGGCAAGAGACCCAGTACTTC.

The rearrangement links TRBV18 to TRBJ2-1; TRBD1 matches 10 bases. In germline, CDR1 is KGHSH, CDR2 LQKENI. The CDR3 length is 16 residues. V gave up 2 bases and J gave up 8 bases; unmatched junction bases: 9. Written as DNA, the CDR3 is TGTGCCAGCTCACCAGTCCCGGGACAGGGGATCTATGAGCAGTTCTTC. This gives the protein CASSPVPGQGIYEQFF. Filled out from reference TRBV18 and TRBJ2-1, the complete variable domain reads NAGVMQNPRHLVRRRGQEARLRCSPMKGHSHVYWYRQLPEEGLKFMVYLQKENIIDESGMPKERFSAEFPKEGPSILRIQQVVRGDSAAYFCASSPVPGQGIYEQFFGPGTRLTVL.

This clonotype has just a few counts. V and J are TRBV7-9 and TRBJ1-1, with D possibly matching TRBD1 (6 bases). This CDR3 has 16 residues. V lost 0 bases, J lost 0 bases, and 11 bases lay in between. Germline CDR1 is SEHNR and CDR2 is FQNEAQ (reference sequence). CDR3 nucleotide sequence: TGTGCCAGCAGCTTAGCGGCAGGGGCTATGAACACTGAAGCTTTCTTT. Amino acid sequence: CASSLAAGAMNTEAFF.

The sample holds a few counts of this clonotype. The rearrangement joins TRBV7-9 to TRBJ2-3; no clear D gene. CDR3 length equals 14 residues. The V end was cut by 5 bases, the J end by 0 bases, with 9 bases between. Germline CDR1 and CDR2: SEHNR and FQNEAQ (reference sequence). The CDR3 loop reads CASSKAYSTDTQYF. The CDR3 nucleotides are TGTGCCAGCAGCAAGGCGTACAGCACAGATACGCAGTATTTT.

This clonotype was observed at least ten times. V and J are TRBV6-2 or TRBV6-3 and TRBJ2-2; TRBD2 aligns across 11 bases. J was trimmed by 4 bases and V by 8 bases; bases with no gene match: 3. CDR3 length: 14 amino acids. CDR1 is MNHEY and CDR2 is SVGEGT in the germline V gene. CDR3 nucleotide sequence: TGTGCCAGCCGGCTAGCGGGGGGCACCGGGGAGCTGTTTTTT. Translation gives CASRLAGGTGELFF.

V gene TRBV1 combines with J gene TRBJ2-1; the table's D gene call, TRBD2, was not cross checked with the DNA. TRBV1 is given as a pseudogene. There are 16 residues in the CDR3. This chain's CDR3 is CTSSQGTSGNGNEQFF. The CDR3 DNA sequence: TGCACCAGCAGCCAAGGAACTAGCGGAAACGGGAATGAGCAGTTCTTC.

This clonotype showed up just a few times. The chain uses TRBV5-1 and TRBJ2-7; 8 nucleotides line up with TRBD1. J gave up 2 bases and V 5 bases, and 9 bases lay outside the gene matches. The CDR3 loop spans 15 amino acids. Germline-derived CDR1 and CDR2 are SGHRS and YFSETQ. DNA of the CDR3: TGCGCCAGCAGTCGTGGGACAGGCGACGCCTACGAGCAGTACTTC. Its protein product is CASSRGTGDAYEQYF.

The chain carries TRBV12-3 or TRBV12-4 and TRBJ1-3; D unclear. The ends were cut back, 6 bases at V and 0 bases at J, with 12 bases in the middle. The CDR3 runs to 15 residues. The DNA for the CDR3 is TGTGCCAGCAGCTCCCGGGCCTCCTCTGGAAACACCATATATTTT. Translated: CASSSRASSGNTIYF.

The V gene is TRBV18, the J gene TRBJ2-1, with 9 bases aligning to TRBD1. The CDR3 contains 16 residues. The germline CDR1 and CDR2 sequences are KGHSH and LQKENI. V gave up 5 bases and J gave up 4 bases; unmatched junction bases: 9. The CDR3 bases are TGTGCCAGCTCATTTTTGGGACAGGGAACTTACAATGAGCAGTTCTTC. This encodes CASSFLGQGTYNEQFF.

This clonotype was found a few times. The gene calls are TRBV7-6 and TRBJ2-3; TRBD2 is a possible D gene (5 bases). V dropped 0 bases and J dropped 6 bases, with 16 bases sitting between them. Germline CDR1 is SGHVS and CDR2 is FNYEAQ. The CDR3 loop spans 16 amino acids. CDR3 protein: CASSLAPRTRVDTQYF. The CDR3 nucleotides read TGTGCCAGCAGCTTAGCGCCGAGGACTCGAGTGGATACGCAGTATTTT.

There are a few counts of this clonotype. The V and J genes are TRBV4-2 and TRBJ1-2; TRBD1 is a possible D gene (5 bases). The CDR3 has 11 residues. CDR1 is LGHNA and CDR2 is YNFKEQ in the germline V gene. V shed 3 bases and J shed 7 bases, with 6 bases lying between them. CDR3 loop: CASSQGGGYTF. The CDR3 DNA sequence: TGTGCCAGCAGCCAGGGGGGTGGCTACACCTTC.

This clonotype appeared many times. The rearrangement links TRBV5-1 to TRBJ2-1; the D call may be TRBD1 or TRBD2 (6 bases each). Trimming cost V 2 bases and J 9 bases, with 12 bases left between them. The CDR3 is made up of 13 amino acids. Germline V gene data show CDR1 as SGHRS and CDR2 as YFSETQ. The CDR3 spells CASSLWGAGEQFF. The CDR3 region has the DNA TGCGCCAGCAGCTTATGGGGGGCCGGTGAGCAGTTCTTC. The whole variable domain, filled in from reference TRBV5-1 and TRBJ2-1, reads KAGVTQTPRYLIKTRGQQVTLSCSPISGHRSVSWYQQTPGQGLQFLFEYFSETQRNKGNFPGRFSGRQFSNSRSEMNVSTLELGDSALYLCASSLWGAGEQFFGPGTRLTVL.

The CDR3 nucleotides are TGCGCCAGCAGAGTCCCCGGGACTAGCGGAGAGACCCAGTACTTC. Translated: CASRVPGTSGETQYF. The chain uses TRBV5-1 and TRBJ2-5, with TRBD2 identical over 11 bases. Per germline, CDR1 SGHRS and CDR2 YFSETQ. With V trimmed by 5 bases and J by 4 bases, 7 bases remained unmatched. This CDR3 comprises 15 residues. Full variable domain (outside the CDR3, taken from reference TRBV5-1 and TRBJ2-5): KAGVTQTPRYLIKTRGQQVTLSCSPISGHRSVSWYQQTPGQGLQFLFEYFSETQRNKGNFPGRFSGRQFSNSRSEMNVSTLELGDSALYLCASRVPGTSGETQYFGPGTRLLVL.

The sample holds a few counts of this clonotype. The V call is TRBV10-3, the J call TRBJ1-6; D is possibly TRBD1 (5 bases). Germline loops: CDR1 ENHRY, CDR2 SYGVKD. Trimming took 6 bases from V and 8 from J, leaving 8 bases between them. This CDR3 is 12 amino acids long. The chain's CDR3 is CAIRPRDSPLHF. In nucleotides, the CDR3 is TGTGCCATCAGGCCCAGGGATTCACCCCTCCACTTT.

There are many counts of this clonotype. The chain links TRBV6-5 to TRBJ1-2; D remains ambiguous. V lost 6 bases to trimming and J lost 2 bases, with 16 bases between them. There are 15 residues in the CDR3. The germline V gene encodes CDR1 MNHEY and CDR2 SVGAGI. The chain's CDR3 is CASRPPAPFNYGYTF. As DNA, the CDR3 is TGTGCCAGCAGGCCACCGGCACCTTTCAACTATGGCTACACCTTC.

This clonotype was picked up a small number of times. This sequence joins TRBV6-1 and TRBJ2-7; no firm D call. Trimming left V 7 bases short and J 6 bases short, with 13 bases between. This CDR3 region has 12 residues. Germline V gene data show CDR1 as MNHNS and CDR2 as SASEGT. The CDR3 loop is CASTSLPLEQYF. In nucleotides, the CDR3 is TGTGCCAGCACCAGCCTCCCACTCGAGCAGTACTTC.

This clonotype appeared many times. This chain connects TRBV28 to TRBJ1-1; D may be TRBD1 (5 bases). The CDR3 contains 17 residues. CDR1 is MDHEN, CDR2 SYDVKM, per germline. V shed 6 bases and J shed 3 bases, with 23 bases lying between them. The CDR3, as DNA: TGTGCCAGCAGCCGAACCCGATGGGGGAGTGGAGACACTGAAGCTTTCTTT. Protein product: CASSRTRWGSGDTEAFF.

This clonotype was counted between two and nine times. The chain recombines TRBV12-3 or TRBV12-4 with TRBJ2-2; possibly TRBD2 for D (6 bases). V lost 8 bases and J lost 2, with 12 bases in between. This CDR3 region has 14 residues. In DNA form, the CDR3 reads TGTGCCAGCGGACTAACACCAAACACCGGGGAGCTGTTTTTT. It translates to CASGLTPNTGELFF.

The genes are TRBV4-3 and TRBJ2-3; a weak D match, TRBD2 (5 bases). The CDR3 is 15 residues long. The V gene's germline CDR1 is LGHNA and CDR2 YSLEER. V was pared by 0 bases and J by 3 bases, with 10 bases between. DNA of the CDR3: TGCGCCAGCAGCCAAGATTCTAGGAGGACAGATACGCAGTATTTT. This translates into CASSQDSRRTDTQYF.

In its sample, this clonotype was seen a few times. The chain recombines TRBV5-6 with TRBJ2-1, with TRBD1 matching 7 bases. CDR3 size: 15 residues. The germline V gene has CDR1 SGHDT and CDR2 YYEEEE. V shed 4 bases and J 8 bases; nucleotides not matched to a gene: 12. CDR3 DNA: TGTGCCAGCAGCCTTCGACAGGGACCGATACATGAGCAGTTCTTC. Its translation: CASSLRQGPIHEQFF.

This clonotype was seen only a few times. As DNA, the CDR3 is TGCGCCAGCAGCGGGGGGTCCCGAGACACCATATATTTT. Translated, it gives CASSGGSRDTIYF. The chain is built from TRBV5-1 and TRBJ1-3; D is perhaps TRBD1 (5 bases). The V gene's germline CDR1 is SGHRS and CDR2 YFSETQ. The CDR3 has 13 residues. The V end was cut by 4 bases, the J end by 8 bases, with 13 bases between.

Written as DNA, the CDR3 is TGTGCCAGTAGTATCCTCGCCAGGGATGGCTACACCTTC. It specifies CASSILARDGYTF. This chain joins TRBV19 and TRBJ1-2; D perhaps matches TRBD1 (5 bases). CDR1 and CDR2 (germline): LNHDA, SQIVND (reference sequence). Trimming shortened V by 3 bases and J by 6 bases, and 11 bases separated the two germline ends. This CDR3 has 13 residues.

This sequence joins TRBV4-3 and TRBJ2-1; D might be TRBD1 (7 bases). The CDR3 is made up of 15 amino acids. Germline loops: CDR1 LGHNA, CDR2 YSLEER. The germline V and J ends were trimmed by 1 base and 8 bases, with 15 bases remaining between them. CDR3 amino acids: CASSQGGAGGYEQFF. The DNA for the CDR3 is TGCGCCAGCAGCCAAGGGGGGGCAGGGGGATATGAGCAGTTCTTC.

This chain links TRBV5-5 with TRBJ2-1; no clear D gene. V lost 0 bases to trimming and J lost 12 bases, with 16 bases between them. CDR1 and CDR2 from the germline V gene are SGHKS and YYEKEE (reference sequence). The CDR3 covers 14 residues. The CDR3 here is CASSLADPRSGQFF. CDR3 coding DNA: TGTGCCAGCAGCTTGGCAGATCCCAGGTCGGGGCAGTTCTTC.

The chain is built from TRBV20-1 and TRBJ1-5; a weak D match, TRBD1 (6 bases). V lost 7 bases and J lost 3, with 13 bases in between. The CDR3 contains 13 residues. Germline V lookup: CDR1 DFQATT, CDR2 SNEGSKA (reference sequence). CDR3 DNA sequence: TGCAGTGTTAAGGGGGTCTTCAATCAGCCCCAGCATTTT. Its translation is CSVKGVFNQPQHF.

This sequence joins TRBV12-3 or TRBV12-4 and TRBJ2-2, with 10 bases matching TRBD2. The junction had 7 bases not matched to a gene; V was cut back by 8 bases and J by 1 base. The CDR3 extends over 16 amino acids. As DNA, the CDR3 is TGTGCCAGCTACGCTAGCGGGGGAAAGAACACCGGGGAGCTGTTTTTT. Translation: CASYASGGKNTGELFF.

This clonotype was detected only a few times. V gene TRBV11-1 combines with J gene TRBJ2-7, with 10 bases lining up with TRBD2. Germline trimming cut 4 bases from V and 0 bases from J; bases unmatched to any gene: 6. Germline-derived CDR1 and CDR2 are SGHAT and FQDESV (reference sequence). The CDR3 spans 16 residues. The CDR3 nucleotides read TGTGCCAGCAGCTCACTAGAGCGGGGGGGCTCCTACGAGCAGTACTTC. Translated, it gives CASSSLERGGSYEQYF.